What follows are 28 T cell receptor beta chains derived from one specimen sequenced in a study of cytomegalovirus exposure and HLA in healthy donors. Use of 60 Vbeta and 13 Jbeta primers characterized the PCR. Assay: immunoSEQ multiplex PCR; the TCRdb copy retains only in-frame clones and omits some. The data contain about 190,000 clones, 65% to 85% of them singletons. The sequenced material came from PBMCs. The receptors were gathered from a woman aged 18-29 years in good health and CMV-seronegative.

The rearrangement joins TRBV9 to TRBJ2-5, with 9 bases lining up with TRBD1. V was pared by 0 bases and J by 1 base, with 7 bases of the junction left unmatched. The CDR3 is 17 amino acids. Germline CDR1 reads SGDLS; CDR2 reads YYNGEE. The CDR3 loop reads CASSVATGGQGQETQYF. The CDR3, as DNA: TGTGCCAGCAGCGTAGCTACGGGGGGACAGGGCCAAGAGACCCAGTACTTC.

This clone appeared a few times. The chain employs TRBV19 and TRBJ2-7; TRBD1 aligns across 9 bases. This CDR3 contains 13 residues. Germline assignment: CDR1 LNHDA and CDR2 SQIVND (reference sequence). After removal of 2 bases from V and 5 bases from J, the junction contained 1 base not matched to a gene. The CDR3 bases are TGTGCCAGTAGTATACGGACAGGGGACGAGCAGTACTTC. This gives the protein CASSIRTGDEQYF.

The chain recombines TRBV7-9 with TRBJ1-5; D is unclear. The V end lost 1 base, the J end lost 5 bases, and 9 bases lay between the germline ends. Germline V gene sequence: CDR1 SEHNR, CDR2 FQNEAQ (reference sequence). This CDR3 has 14 residues. As DNA, the CDR3 is TGTGCCAGCAGCTTAGAACCCGGAGATCAGCCCCAGCATTTT. Protein product: CASSLEPGDQPQHF.

The table lists this clone with a few counts. This chain joins TRBV5-1 and TRBJ1-3; no firm D call. In germline, CDR1 is SGHRS, CDR2 YFSETQ. This CDR3 is built from 15 residues. Trimming pared 0 bases from V and 1 base from J, leaving 8 bases between. The CDR3 protein is CASSLAAYSGNTIYF. CDR3 bases: TGCGCCAGCAGCTTGGCCGCCTATTCTGGAAACACCATATATTTT.

This clone showed up just once. The V call is TRBV5-6, the J call TRBJ1-5; TRBD1 might be the D (6 bases). The ends were cut back, 4 bases at V and 1 base at J, with 15 bases in the middle. The CDR3 is made up of 16 amino acids. CDR1 and CDR2 from the germline V gene are SGHDT and YYEEEE. The CDR3 DNA reads as TGTGCCAGCAGCCAAACGACCGACAGGAGCAATCAGCCCCAGCATTTT. It specifies CASSQTTDRSNQPQHF.

In regard to this clone: The germline gene is not matched at one end of the junction; a read error may be the cause. Other DNA sequences in this specimen translate into the identical CDR3. The rearrangement joins TRBV4-1 to TRBJ1-2, with D perhaps matching TRBD1 (5 bases). Germline V gene data show CDR1 as MGHRA and CDR2 as YSYEKL. The length of the CDR3 is 16 residues. CDR3 protein: CASSQDQGRNYYGYTF. Here the CDR3 DNA reads TGCGCCAGCAGCCAAGACCAGGGAAGGAACTACTATGGCTACACTTTC.

This chain connects TRBV20-1 to TRBJ1-2, with a weak D call TRBD1 (6 bases). This CDR3 has 11 residues. V was cut by 5 bases and J by 5 bases, with 9 bases left in between. Germline V lookup: CDR1 DFQATT, CDR2 SNEGSKA (reference sequence). The CDR3 DNA is TGCAGTGCTTCTACAGGGTATGGCTACACCTTC. Translating it yields CSASTGYGYTF.

The rearrangement joins TRBV6-4 to TRBJ1-5, with D possibly matching TRBD1 (5 bases). CDR1 MRHNA and CDR2 SNTAGT come from the germline V gene. CDR3 length: 17 amino acids. V was pared by 0 bases and J by 0 bases, with 12 bases between. The CDR3 is CASSDSNSGGSNQPQHF. CDR3 in DNA: TGTGCCAGCAGTGACTCGAATTCGGGGGGTAGCAATCAGCCCCAGCATTTT.

This clone was recorded a few times. This sequence joins TRBV7-8 and TRBJ1-5; D is uncertain. Germline CDR1 is SGHVS and CDR2 is FQNEAQ. This CDR3 is built from 13 residues. Trimming removed 1 base at V and 4 bases at J, with 5 bases between. This CDR3 reads CASSLERNQPQHF. CDR3 sequence (DNA): TGTGCCAGCAGCTTAGAACGGAATCAGCCCCAGCATTTT.

CDR3 nucleotides: TGTGCCATCAGTGAGTCCGGGACAGGGGGCCCCGGGGAGCTGTTTTTT. It yields the protein CAISESGTGGPGELFF. The chain couples TRBV10-3 to TRBJ2-2; 12 bases are shared with TRBD1. J was trimmed by 6 bases and V by 0 bases; bases with no gene match: 2. CDR1 and CDR2 from the germline V gene are ENHRY and SYGVKD. The CDR3 extends over 16 amino acids.

V and J are TRBV15 and TRBJ1-6; D gene unclear. Between the trimmed V and J ends, which lost 3 bases and 0 bases, there was a span of 15 bases. Germline-derived CDR1 and CDR2 are LNHNV and YYDKDF (reference sequence). The CDR3 has 18 residues. The CDR3 here is CATSSGRGGSSYNSPLHF. CDR3 bases: TGTGCCACCAGCAGCGGTCGTGGAGGGAGCTCCTATAATTCACCCCTCCACTTT.

The genes are TRBV2 and TRBJ2-3, with TRBD2 matching 8 bases. Germline CDR1 SNHLY, CDR2 FYNNEI. The CDR3 covers 20 residues. The V segment lost 5 bases and the J segment 1 base; nucleotides outside the gene matches: 20. CDR3 DNA: TGTGCCAGCAGTTTCGCAGAAGGTCCCGGGACTAGAAGCGGCACAGATACGCAGTATTTT. Encoded protein: CASSFAEGPGTRSGTDTQYF.

This clone turned up a few times. The gene calls are TRBV6-6 and TRBJ1-2, with 8 bases fitting TRBD1. The ends lost 7 bases at V and 4 bases at J; junction bases unmatched: 5. The CDR3 consists of 13 residues. CDR1 MNHNY and CDR2 SVGAGI come from the germline V gene (reference sequence). CDR3 DNA: TGTGCCAGCACCATCACAGGGGGCTATGGCTACACCTTC. It encodes CASTITGGYGYTF.

This clone was recorded a few times. The J gene is TRBJ2-2, the V gene TRBV28; D ambiguous. Trimming shortened V by 4 bases and J by 9 bases, and 21 bases separated the two germline ends. The V gene's germline CDR1 is MDHEN and CDR2 SYDVKM. This CDR3 has 16 amino acids. The CDR3 is CASSSSDSAGTRELFF. As DNA, the CDR3 is TGTGCCAGCAGTTCATCTGACTCGGCCGGTACCCGGGAGCTGTTTTTT.

V usage is TRBV6-5 and J usage is TRBJ1-1; 7 nucleotides align to TRBD1. Germline loops: CDR1 MNHEY, CDR2 SVGAGI. Trimming cost V 7 bases and J 9 bases; bases outside gene matches: 8. CDR3 length: 12 amino acids. CDR3 residues: CASTEEGQKAFF. The CDR3 region has the DNA TGTGCCAGCACCGAGGAGGGACAGAAAGCTTTCTTT.

The chain has TRBV2 and TRBJ1-1; 7 bases are a match to TRBD1. This CDR3 comprises 13 residues. The V gene end was trimmed by 10 bases and the J gene end by 7 bases; junction bases not matched to a gene: 12. Germline CDR1 SNHLY, CDR2 FYNNEI. The CDR3 spells CATLGQEGGEAFF. Written as DNA, the CDR3 is TGTGCCACCCTCGGACAGGAGGGCGGTGAAGCTTTCTTT.

This sequence joins TRBV5-3 and TRBJ2-7; D may be TRBD1 (5 bases). TRBV5-3 is known as an ORF, though its function is uncertain. The CDR3 sequence is 16 residues long. Trimming took 4 bases from V and 6 from J, leaving 23 bases between them. Written as DNA, the CDR3 is TGTGCCAGAAGCGAAGTATACAGACAGTGTCATTTCGAGCAGTACTTC. This sequence encodes CARSEVYRQCHFEQYF.

The rearrangement joins TRBV19 to TRBJ2-1, with 11 bases fitting TRBD2. V lost 10 bases and J lost 2; bases outside the gene matches: 10. CDR1 LNHDA and CDR2 SQIVND come from the germline V gene (reference sequence). The CDR3 runs to 16 residues. CDR3 nucleotide sequence: TGTGCCACCGGATACTTGACTAGCGGGACCTACAATGAGCAGTTCTTC. It encodes CATGYLTSGTYNEQFF. Drawing the rest from reference TRBV19 and TRBJ2-1, the complete variable domain is DGGITQSPKYLFRKEGQNVTLSCEQNLNHDAMYWYRQDPGQGLRLIYYSQIVNDFQKGDIAEGYSVSREKKESFPLTVTSAQKNPTAFYLCATGYLTSGTYNEQFFGPGTRLTVL.

The chain combines TRBV2 with TRBJ2-2; TRBD1 agrees at 9 bases. CDR1 is SNHLY and CDR2 is FYNNEI in the germline V gene. Germline trimming cut 7 bases from V and 3 bases from J; bases unmatched to any gene: 6. This CDR3 region has 15 residues. The CDR3: CASTEGQGYTGELFF. The CDR3, as DNA: TGTGCCAGCACTGAGGGACAGGGCTACACCGGGGAGCTGTTTTTT.

The chain carries TRBV5-1 and TRBJ1-1; maybe TRBD1 (6 bases). The germline CDR1 and CDR2 sequences are SGHRS and YFSETQ. The V end lost 1 base, the J end lost 8 bases, and 27 bases lay between the germline ends. The CDR3 is 18 amino acids. CDR3 in DNA: TGCGCCAGCAGCTTGAGAGGGGGGGCGCGGAGGGGAGGTCGGGAAGCTTTCTTT. It encodes CASSLRGGARRGGREAFF.

V usage is TRBV7-2 and J usage is TRBJ2-3; possibly TRBD2 for D (6 bases). This CDR3 is built from 16 residues. CDR1 and CDR2 (germline): SGHTA, FQGNSA. Trimming took 4 bases from V and 6 from J, leaving 20 bases between them. The CDR3: CASSSGEAGPLDTQYF. The CDR3, as DNA: TGTGCCAGCAGCTCAGGAGAGGCGGGACCCCTGGATACGCAGTATTTT. Looking up the rest from reference TRBV7-2 and TRBJ2-3 gives the full variable domain: GAGVSQSPSNKVTEKGKDVELRCDPISGHTALYWYRQSLGQGLEFLIYFQGNSAPDKSGLPSDRFSAERTGGSVSTLTIQRTQQEDSAVYLCASSSGEAGPLDTQYFGPGTRLTVL.

This clone has more than one count but fewer than ten. The chain couples TRBV5-1 to TRBJ1-2, with a possible D match to TRBD1 (6 bases). This CDR3 contains 13 residues. Germline CDR1 and CDR2: SGHRS and YFSETQ. Between the trimmed V and J ends, which lost 7 bases and 8 bases, there was a span of 18 bases. The CDR3 coding sequence is TGCGCCAGCGCAACACAGGGTCAATCAGGCTACACCTTC. It yields the protein CASATQGQSGYTF.

The gene calls are TRBV18 and TRBJ1-5; tentatively, D is TRBD1 (6 bases). V lost 3 bases, J lost 4 bases, and 13 bases lay in between. This CDR3 is built from 15 residues. CDR1 is KGHSH, CDR2 LQKENI, per germline. CDR3 nucleotide sequence: TGTGCCAGCTCACCCGGAGGACAGAGTAATCAGCCCCAGCATTTT. It encodes CASSPGGQSNQPQHF.

This clone appeared a few times. The J gene is TRBJ2-7, the V gene TRBV30, with 12 bases matching TRBD2. Trimming removed 3 bases from V and 4 bases from J; junction bases left unmatched: 4. This CDR3 has 14 amino acids. Germline V CDR1 and CDR2: GTSNPN, SVGIG (reference sequence). The CDR3 sequence: CAWRKGLAGYEQYF. CDR3 in DNA: TGTGCCTGGAGGAAGGGACTAGCGGGTTACGAGCAGTACTTC.

The V call is TRBV18, the J call TRBJ1-1; no definite D call. The V gene lost 10 bases and the J gene lost 6 bases, with 30 bases spanning the gap. This CDR3 is 17 amino acids long. CDR1 KGHSH and CDR2 LQKENI come from the germline V gene. CDR3 in amino acids: CATLNSVGRESPAEAFF. DNA for the CDR3: TGTGCCACCTTAAACAGTGTCGGGAGGGAATCTCCGGCTGAAGCTTTCTTT.

This CDR3 reads CASSSSGRNPYEQYF. For the CDR3, the DNA is TGTGCCAGCAGCTCTAGCGGGAGAAACCCCTACGAGCAGTACTTC. The rearrangement uses TRBV7-2 and TRBJ2-7; TRBD2 matches 10 bases. V gave up 4 bases and J gave up 2 bases; unmatched junction bases: 5. The CDR3 consists of 15 residues. Germline V lookup: CDR1 SGHTA, CDR2 FQGNSA.

This clone was seen only a few times. The J gene is TRBJ2-7, the V gene TRBV6-1; 7 bases agree with TRBD1. In germline, CDR1 is MNHNS, CDR2 SASEGT. There are 14 residues in the CDR3. Germline trimming cut 5 bases from V and 3 bases from J; bases unmatched to any gene: 7. CDR3 loop: CASSLRQGNYEQYF. The CDR3 region has the DNA TGTGCCAGCAGTCTAAGACAGGGAAACTACGAGCAGTACTTC.

The rearrangement joins TRBV28 to TRBJ2-4, with a possible D match to TRBD1 (6 bases). This CDR3 comprises 15 residues. CDR1 MDHEN and CDR2 SYDVKM come from the germline V gene. V lost 4 bases and J 6 bases, leaving 16 bases between the germline ends. DNA for the CDR3: TGTGCCAGCAGTTCCTTACAGGGTGGAGGAAACATTCAGTACTTC. Translating it yields CASSSLQGGGNIQYF.